This T cell receptor beta chain comes out of a study of cytomegalovirus exposure and HLA in healthy donors. The V and J ends lost 2 bases and 3 bases respectively, with 11 bases between them. Germline values: CDR1 MDHEN, CDR2 SYDVKM. The CDR3 length is 14 residues. The PCR ran on 60 Vbeta and 13 Jbeta primers. Using immunoSEQ multiplex PCR, the repertoire was profiled, and TCRdb retains in-frame clones only, with some absent. The table records around 200,000 clones, almost 80% of them present only once. With respect to this clone: Its antigen is not known.

Overall study findings and caveats: Earlier results showed most TCR beta V segments being productive about 87% or about 30% of the time.

This chain connects TRBV28 to TRBJ2-7; D perhaps matches TRBD2 (5 bases). The TCR was taken from a woman aged 18-29 years in good health and CMV-seronegative. The sequencing sample was made of PBMCs. CDR3 coding DNA: TGTGCCAGCAGTTTACCTCCGGGGAGCTACGAGCAGTACTTC. Its protein product is CASSLPPGSYEQYF.